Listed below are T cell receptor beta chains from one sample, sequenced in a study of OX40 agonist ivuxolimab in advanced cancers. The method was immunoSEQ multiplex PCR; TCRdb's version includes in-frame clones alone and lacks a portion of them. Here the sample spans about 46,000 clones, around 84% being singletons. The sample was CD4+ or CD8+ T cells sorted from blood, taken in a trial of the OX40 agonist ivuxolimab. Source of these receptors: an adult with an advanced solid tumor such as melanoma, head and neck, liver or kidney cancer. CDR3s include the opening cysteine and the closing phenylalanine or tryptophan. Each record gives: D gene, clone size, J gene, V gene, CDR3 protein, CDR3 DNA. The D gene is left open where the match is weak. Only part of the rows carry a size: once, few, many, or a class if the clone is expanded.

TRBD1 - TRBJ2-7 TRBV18 CASSQLQTGGLHEQYF TGTGCCAGCTCACAGCTCCAGACAGGGGGCCTCCACGAGCAGTACTTC
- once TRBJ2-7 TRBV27 CASSLSKYLEQYF TGTGCCAGCAGTTTATCTAAATACCTGGAGCAGTACTTC
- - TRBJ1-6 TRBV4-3 CASSQENPSSYNSPLHF TGCGCCAGCAGCCAAGAAAACCCGAGCTCCTATAATTCACCCCTCCACTTT
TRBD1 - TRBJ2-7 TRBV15 CATSRVRTGAYEQYF TGTGCCACCAGCAGAGTTCGGACAGGGGCTTACGAGCAGTACTTC
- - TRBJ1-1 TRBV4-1 CASSQERELTTEAFF TGCGCCAGCAGCCAAGAGAGGGAATTGACCACTGAAGCTTTCTTT
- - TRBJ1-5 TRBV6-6 CASREQGGGNQPQHF TGTGCCAGCAGAGAACAGGGTGGAGGCAATCAGCCCCAGCATTTT
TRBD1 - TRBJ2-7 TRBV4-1 CASSQGDRGSYEQYF TGCGCCAGCAGCCAAGGGGACAGGGGTTCCTACGAGCAGTACTTC
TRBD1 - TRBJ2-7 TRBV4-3 CASSQDRGNSYEQYF TGCGCCAGCAGCCAAGACAGGGGGAACTCCTACGAGCAGTACTTC
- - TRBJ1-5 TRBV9 CASSVDPERQPQHF TGTGCCAGCAGCGTAGATCCGGAGAGGCAGCCCCAGCATTTT
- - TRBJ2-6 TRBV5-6 CASSWLVSDSGANVLTF TGTGCCAGCAGCTGGTTGGTCTCGGACTCTGGGGCCAACGTCCTGACTTTC
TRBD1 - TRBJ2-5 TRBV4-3 CASSQIFRTGETQYF TGCGCCAGCAGCCAAATCTTCAGGACAGGAGAGACCCAGTACTTC
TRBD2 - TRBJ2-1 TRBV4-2 CASRQELAGPYNEQFF TGTGCCAGCAGACAAGAACTAGCGGGACCGTACAATGAGCAGTTCTTC
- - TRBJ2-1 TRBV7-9 CASSWDGNNEQFF TGTGCCAGCAGCTGGGACGGTAACAATGAGCAGTTCTTC
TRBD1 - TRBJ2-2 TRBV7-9 CASSPGKTGADSTGELFF TGTGCCAGCAGCCCCGGGAAAACAGGGGCGGATAGCACCGGGGAGCTGTTTTTT
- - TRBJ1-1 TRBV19 CASRAAGNTEAFF TGTGCCAGTCGGGCGGCAGGGAACACTGAAGCTTTCTTT
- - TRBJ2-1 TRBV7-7 CASSLGDAGIDEQFF TGTGCCAGCAGCTTAGGCGACGCAGGTATTGATGAGCAGTTCTTC
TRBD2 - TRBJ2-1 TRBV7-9 CASSSTSGKYNEQFF TGTGCCAGCAGCTCTACTAGCGGGAAATACAATGAGCAGTTCTTC
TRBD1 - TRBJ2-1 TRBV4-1 CASSQGQGIDEQFF TGCGCCAGCAGCCAAGGACAGGGAATCGATGAGCAGTTCTTC
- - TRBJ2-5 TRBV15 CATSRVAGLQETQYF TGTGCCACCAGCAGAGTGGCAGGCCTACAAGAGACCCAGTACTTC
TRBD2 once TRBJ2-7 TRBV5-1 CASSLFLAGDGYEQYF TGCGCCAGCAGCTTGTTTCTAGCGGGAGACGGGTACGAGCAGTACTTC
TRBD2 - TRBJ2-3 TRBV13 CASSPTGGEGDRDTQYF TGTGCCAGCAGCCCCACTGGGGGGGAAGGGGACCGCGATACGCAGTATTTT
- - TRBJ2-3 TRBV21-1 CASNFIGTSGSTDTQYF TGTGCCAGCAACTTTATAGGGACTAGCGGGAGTACAGATACGCAGTATTTT
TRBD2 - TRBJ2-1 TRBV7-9 CASSLGTSMNEQFF TGTGCCAGCAGCTTAGGGACTAGCATGAATGAGCAGTTCTTC
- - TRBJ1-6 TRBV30 CAWSVGPGRSPLHF TGTGCCTGGAGTGTAGGCCCGGGTCGATCACCCCTCCACTTT
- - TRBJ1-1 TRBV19 CASSKGVAFF TGTGCCAGTAGTAAGGGCGTCGCTTTCTTT
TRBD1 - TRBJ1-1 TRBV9 CASSVGSGGRNTEAFF TGTGCCAGCAGCGTAGGGTCAGGGGGGAGAAACACTGAAGCTTTCTTT
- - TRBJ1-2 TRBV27 CASSPGTGYGYTF TGTGCCAGCAGTCCCGGGACCGGCTATGGCTACACCTTC
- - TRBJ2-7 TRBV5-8 CASSLDRVEQYF TGTGCCAGCAGCTTGGACAGGGTCGAGCAGTACTTC
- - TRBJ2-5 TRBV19 CASSTRTLDQETQYF TGTGCCAGTAGTACAAGGACACTCGACCAAGAGACCCAGTACTTC
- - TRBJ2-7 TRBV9 CASSVGPPYEQYF TGTGCCAGCAGCGTAGGGCCCCCATACGAGCAGTACTTC
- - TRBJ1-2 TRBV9 CASSVVGGNYGYTF TGTGCCAGCAGCGTAGTCGGGGGCAACTATGGCTACACCTTC
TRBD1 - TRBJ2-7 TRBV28 CASSFRSGTVTYEQYF TGTGCCAGCAGTTTCCGATCGGGGACAGTAACCTACGAGCAGTACTTC
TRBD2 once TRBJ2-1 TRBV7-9 CASSPAGAPYNEQFF TGTGCCAGCAGCCCGGCGGGAGCCCCCTACAATGAGCAGTTCTTC
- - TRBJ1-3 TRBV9 CASDRDGKNSGNTIYF TGTGCCAGCGACCGGGACGGGAAAAATTCTGGAAACACCATATATTTT
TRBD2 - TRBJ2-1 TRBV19 CASSIRHGTSGGKSSYNEQFF TGTGCCAGTAGTATCCGCCATGGGACTAGCGGGGGGAAGAGCTCCTACAATGAGCAGTTCTTC
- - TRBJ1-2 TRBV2 CASSEAVAAYGYTF TGTGCCAGCAGTGAAGCTGTGGCGGCCTATGGCTACACCTTC
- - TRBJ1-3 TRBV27 CASSLGAGNTIYF TGTGCCAGCAGTTTAGGAGCTGGAAACACCATATATTTT
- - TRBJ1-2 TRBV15 CATSRDRGGASYGYTF TGTGCCACCAGCAGAGATAGAGGGGGGGCCAGCTATGGCTACACCTTC
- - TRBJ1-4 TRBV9 CASSLGQPSGILATNEKLFF TGTGCCAGCAGCCTAGGACAGCCTAGTGGCATTTTAGCAACTAATGAAAAACTGTTTTTT
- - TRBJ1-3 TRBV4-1 CASSQDRNSGNTIYF TGCGCCAGCAGCCAAGACAGGAACTCTGGAAACACCATATATTTT
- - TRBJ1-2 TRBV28 CASSQPGVDYGYTF TGTGCCAGCAGTCAGCCAGGGGTTGACTATGGCTACACCTTC
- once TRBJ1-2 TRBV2 CASSETGREEGYTF TGTGCCAGCAGTGAAACAGGCAGGGAAGAGGGCTACACCTTC
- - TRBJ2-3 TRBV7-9 CASSTTHPSTDTQYF TGTGCCAGCAGCACTACACACCCTAGCACAGATACGCAGTATTTT
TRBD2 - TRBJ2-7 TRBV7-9 CASSFRLAGKYEQYF TGTGCCAGCAGCTTTCGGCTAGCGGGAAAATACGAGCAGTACTTC
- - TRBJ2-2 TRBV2 CASSRRSSGPGELFF TGTGCCAGCAGCCGGCGGTCATCAGGGCCCGGGGAGCTGTTTTTT
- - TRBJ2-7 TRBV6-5 CASSYAGRRSYEQYF TGTGCCAGCAGTTACGCTGGACGCCGATCCTACGAGCAGTACTTC